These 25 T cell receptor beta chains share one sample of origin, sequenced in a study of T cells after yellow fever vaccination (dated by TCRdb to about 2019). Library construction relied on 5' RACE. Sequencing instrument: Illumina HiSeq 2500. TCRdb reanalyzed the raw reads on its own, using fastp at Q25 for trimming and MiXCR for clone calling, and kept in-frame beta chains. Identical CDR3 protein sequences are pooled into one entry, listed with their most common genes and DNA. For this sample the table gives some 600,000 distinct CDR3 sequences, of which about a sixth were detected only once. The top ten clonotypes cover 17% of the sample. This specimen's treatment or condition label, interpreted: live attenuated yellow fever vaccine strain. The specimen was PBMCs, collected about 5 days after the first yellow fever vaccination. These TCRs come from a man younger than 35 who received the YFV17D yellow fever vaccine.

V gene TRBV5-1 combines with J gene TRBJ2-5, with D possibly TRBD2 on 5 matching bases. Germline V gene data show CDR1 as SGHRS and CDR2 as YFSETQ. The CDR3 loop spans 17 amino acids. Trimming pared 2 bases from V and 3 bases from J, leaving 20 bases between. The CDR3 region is CASSLPPPGWAEETQYF. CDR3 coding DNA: TGCGCCAGCAGCTTACCCCCCCCGGGGTGGGCTGAAGAGACCCAGTACTTC.

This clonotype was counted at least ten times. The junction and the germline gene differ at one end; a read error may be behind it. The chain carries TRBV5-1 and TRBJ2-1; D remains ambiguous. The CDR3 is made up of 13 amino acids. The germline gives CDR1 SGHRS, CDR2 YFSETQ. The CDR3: CASSLGNYNEQFF. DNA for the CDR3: TGTGCCAGCAGCTTAGGCAACTACAATGAGCAGTTCTTC.

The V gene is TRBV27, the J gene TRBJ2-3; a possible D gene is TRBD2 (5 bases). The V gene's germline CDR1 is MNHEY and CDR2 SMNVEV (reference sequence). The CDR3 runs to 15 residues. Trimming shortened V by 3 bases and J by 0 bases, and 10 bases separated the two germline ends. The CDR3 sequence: CASSFKRASTDTQYF. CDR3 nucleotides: TGTGCCAGCAGTTTTAAGAGGGCTAGCACAGATACGCAGTATTTT.

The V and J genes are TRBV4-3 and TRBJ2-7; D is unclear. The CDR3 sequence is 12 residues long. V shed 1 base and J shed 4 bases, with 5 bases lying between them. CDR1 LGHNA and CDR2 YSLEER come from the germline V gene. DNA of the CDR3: TGCGCCAGCAGCCAAGCCCTTTACGAGCAGTACGTC. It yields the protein CASSQALYEQYV.

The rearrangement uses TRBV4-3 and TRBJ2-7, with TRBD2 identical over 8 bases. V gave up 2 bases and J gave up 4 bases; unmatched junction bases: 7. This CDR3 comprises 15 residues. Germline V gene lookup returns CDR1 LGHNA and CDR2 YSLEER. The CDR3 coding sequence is TGCGCCAGCAGCCAAACTAGCGGAACGGGATACGAGCAGTACTTC. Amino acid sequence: CASSQTSGTGYEQYF.

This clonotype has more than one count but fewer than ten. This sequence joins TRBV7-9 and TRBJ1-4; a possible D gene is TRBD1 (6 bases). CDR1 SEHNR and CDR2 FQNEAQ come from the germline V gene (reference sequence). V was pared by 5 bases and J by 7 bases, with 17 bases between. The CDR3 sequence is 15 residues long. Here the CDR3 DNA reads TGTGCCAGCAGCAAGAACAGGGAGCTAGGTGAAAAACTGTTTTTT. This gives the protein CASSKNRELGEKLFF.

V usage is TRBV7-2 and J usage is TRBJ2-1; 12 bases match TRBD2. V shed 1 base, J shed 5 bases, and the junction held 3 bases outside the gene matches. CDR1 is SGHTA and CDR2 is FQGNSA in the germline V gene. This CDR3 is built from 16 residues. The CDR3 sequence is CASSLELAGGNNEQFF. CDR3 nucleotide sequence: TGTGCCAGCAGCTTAGAACTAGCGGGGGGTAACAATGAGCAGTTCTTC.

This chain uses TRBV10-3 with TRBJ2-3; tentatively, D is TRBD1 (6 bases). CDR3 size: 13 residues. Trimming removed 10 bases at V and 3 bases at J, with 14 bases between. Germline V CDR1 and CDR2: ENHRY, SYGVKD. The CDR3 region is CATQQGSTDTQYF. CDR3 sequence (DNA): TGTGCCACCCAACAGGGTAGTACAGATACGCAGTATTTT.

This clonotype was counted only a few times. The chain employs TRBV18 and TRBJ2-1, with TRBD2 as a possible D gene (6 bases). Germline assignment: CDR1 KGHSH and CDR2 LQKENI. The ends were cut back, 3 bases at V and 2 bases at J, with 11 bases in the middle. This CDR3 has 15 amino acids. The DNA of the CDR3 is TGTGCCAGCTCACCCGATTGGGGGGCCTACAATGAGCAGTTCTTC. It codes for CASSPDWGAYNEQFF.

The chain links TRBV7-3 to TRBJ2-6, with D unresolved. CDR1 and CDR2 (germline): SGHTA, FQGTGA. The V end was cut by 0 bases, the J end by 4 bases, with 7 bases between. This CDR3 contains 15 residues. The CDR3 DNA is TGTGCCAGCAGCTTAACTCTAACGGGGGCCAACGTCCTGACTTTC. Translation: CASSLTLTGANVLTF.

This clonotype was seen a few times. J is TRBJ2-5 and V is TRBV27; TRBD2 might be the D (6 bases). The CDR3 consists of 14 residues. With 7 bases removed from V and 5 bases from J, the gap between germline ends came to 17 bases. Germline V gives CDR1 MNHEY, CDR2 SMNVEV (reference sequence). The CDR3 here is CASKRPSEPETQYF. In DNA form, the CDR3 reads TGTGCCAGCAAGAGACCTAGCGAACCGGAGACCCAGTACTTC.

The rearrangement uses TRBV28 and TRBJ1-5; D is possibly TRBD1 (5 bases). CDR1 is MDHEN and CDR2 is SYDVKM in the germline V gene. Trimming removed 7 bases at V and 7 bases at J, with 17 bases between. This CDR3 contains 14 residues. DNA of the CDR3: TGTGCCAGCACCCCCCCCGGGGGGTTCCAGCCCCAGCATTTT. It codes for CASTPPGGFQPQHF.

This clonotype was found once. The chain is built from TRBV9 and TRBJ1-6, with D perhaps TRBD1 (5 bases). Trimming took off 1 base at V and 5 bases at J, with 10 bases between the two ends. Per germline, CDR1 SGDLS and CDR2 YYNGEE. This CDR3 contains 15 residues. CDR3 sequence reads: CASSVHGADNSPLHF. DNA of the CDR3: TGTGCCAGCAGCGTACACGGGGCTGATAATTCACCCCTCCACTTT. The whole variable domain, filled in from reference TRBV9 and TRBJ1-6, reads DSGVTQTPKHLITATGQRVTLRCSPRSGDLSVYWYQQSLDQGLQFLIQYYNGEERAKGNILERFSAQQFPDLHSELNLSSLELGDSALYFCASSVHGADNSPLHFGNGTRLTVT.

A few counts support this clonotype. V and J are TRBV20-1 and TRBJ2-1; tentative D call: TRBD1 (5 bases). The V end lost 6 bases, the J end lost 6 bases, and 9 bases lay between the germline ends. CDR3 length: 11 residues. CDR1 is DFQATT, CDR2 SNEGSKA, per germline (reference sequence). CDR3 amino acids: CSASQGNEQFF. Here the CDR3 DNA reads TGCAGTGCAAGCCAGGGCAATGAGCAGTTCTTC.

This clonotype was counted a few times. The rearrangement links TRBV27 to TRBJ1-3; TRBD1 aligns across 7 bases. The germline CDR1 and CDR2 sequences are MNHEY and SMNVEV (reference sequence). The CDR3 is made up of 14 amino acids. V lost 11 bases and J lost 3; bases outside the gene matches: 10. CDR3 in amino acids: CACGAGGNGNTIYF. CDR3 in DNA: TGTGCCTGCGGGGCAGGGGGTAATGGAAACACCATATATTTT.

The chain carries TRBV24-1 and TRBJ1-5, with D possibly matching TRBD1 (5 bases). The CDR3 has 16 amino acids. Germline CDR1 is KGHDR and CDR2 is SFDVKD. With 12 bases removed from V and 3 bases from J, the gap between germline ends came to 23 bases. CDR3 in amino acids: CAAYIQGRIVNQPQHF. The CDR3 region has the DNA TGTGCCGCCTATATTCAGGGACGGATAGTCAATCAGCCCCAGCATTTT.

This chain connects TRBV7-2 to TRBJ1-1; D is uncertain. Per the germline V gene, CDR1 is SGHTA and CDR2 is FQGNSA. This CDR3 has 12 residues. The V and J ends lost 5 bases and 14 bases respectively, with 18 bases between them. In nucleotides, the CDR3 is TGTGCCAGCAGCGAGCATCCGGGAACGGGGTTCTTT. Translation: CASSEHPGTGFF. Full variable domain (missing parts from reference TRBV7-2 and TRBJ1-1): GAGVSQSPSNKVTEKGKDVELRCDPISGHTALYWYRQSLGQGLEFLIYFQGNSAPDKSGLPSDRFSAERTGGSVSTLTIQRTQQEDSAVYLCASSEHPGTGFFGQGTRLTVV.

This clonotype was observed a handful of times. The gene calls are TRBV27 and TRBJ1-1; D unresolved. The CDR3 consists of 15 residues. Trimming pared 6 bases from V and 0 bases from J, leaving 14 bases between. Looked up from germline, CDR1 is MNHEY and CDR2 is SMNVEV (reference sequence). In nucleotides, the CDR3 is TGTGCCAGCAGCCCCCTGGAGGGAGTGAACACTGAAGCTTTCTTT. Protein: CASSPLEGVNTEAFF.

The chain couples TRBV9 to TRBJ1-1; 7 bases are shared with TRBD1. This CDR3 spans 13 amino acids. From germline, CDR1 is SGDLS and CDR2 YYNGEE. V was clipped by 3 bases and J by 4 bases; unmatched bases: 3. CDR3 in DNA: TGTGCCAGCAGCGGACGGGACAGCACTGAAGCTTTCTTT. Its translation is CASSGRDSTEAFF.

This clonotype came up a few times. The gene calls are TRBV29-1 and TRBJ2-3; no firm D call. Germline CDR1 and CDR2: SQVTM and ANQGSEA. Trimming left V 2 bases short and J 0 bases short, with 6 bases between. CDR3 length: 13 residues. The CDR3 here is CSVETVSTDTQYF. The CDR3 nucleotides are TGCAGCGTTGAAACCGTTAGCACAGATACGCAGTATTTT.

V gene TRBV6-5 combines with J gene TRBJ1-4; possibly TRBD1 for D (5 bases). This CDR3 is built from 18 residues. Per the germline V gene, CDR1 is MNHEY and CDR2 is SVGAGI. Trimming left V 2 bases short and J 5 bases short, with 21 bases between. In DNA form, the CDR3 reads TGTGCCAGCAGTTACACGCCCTCCTCGTTGGGGGGGAATGAAAAACTGTTTTTT. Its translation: CASSYTPSSLGGNEKLFF.

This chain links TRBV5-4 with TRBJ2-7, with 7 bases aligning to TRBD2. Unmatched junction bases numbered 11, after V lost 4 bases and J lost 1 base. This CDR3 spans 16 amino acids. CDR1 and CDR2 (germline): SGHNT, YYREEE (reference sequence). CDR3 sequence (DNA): TGTGCCAGCAGCCCGCGGTTAGCGGGCAGTTCCTACGAGCAGTACTTC. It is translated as CASSPRLAGSSYEQYF.

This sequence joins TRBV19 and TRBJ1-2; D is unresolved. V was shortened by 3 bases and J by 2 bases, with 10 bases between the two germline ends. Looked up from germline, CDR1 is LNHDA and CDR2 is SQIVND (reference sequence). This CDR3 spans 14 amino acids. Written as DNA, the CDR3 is TGTGCCAGTAGTATGATTATCGCAAACTATGGCTACACCTTC. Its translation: CASSMIIANYGYTF.

CDR3 DNA: TGTGCCAGCACCCTTACCTGGAAACAAGAGACCCAGTACTTC. It translates to CASTLTWKQETQYF. The chain uses TRBV7-2 and TRBJ2-5; D is ambiguous. The germline V gene encodes CDR1 SGHTA and CDR2 FQGNSA. The length of the CDR3 is 14 residues. Trimming shortened V by 7 bases and J by 2 bases, and 14 bases separated the two germline ends.

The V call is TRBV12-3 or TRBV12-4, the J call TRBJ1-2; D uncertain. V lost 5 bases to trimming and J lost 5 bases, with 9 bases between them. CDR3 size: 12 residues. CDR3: CASSRASYGYTF. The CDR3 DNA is TGTGCCAGCAGTCGAGCCTCATATGGCTACACCTTC.